These 5 T cell receptor beta chains originate from one sample sequenced in a study of monozygotic twins with inflammatory bowel disease. TCRdb re-called the 5' RACE reads and shows each CDR3 protein once, DNA omitted. This sample's clone table lists about 380,000 distinct CDR3 sequences. Sequencing input: blood. These receptors were taken from a human donor with ulcerative colitis or Crohn's disease, or a healthy co-twin of an affected twin (not recorded which).

The chain joins TRBV4-1 to TRBJ1-5; TCRdb picks TRBD1, but there is no DNA to check that call. Germline V gene lookup returns CDR1 MGHRA and CDR2 YSYEKL. The CDR3 runs 14 residues. The CDR3 region is CASSQGGAGQPQHF.

The chain carries TRBV7-2 and TRBJ2-5; TCRdb selects TRBD2, and the lack of DNA leaves this call unchecked. Germline V gene sequence: CDR1 SGHTA, CDR2 FQGNSA. The CDR3 spans 15 residues. The CDR3 sequence: CASSLVLAGGETQYF.

This sequence joins TRBV7-3 and TRBJ2-3; TCRdb lists TRBD2, though no DNA is available to test this call. CDR3 length: 16 residues. The germline V gene encodes CDR1 SGHTA and CDR2 FQGTGA. The CDR3 protein is CASSTGTSGSTDTQYF.

The chain is built from TRBV7-3 and TRBJ2-2. Germline CDR1 is SGHTA and CDR2 is FQGTGA. The CDR3 spans 14 residues. CDR3 amino acids: CASSLTAITGELFF.

The CDR3 spells CASSYRTPLGATNEKLFF. V and J are TRBV6-5 and TRBJ1-4. Germline CDR1 reads MNHEY; CDR2 reads SVGAGI. The length of the CDR3 is 18 residues.